This T cell receptor beta chain was retrieved from a study of blood T cell repertoires in COVID-19. V lost 1 base and J lost 6, with 10 bases in between. This CDR3 is built from 14 residues. In germline, CDR1 is SEHNR, CDR2 FQNEAQ (reference sequence). Clones were sequenced by immunoSEQ multiplex PCR, and TCRdb holds only the in-frame ones, with some missing. Here the sample spans around 120,000 clones, around 90% being singletons. Sequencing was performed on peripheral blood. The gene calls are TRBV7-9 and TRBJ1-5; a possible D gene is TRBD1 (6 bases). This receptor was taken from a woman aged 60-70 years with COVID-19, enrolled during active disease. CDR3 sequence (DNA): TGTGCCAGCAGCTTAGAAGGGGGGGGTCAGCCCCAGCATTTT. Translated, it gives CASSLEGGGQPQHF. The whole variable domain, remainder taken from reference TRBV7-9 and TRBJ1-5, is DTGVSQNPRHKITKRGQNVTFRCDPISEHNRLYWYRQTLGQGPEFLTYFQNEAQLEKSRLLSDRFSAERPKGSFSTLEIQRTEQGDSAMYLCASSLEGGGQPQHFGDGTRLSIL.